This is a list of T cell receptor beta chains from one sample in a study of shared clonotypes between healthy human individuals. Sequencing used immunoSEQ multiplex PCR; TCRdb keeps in-frame clones, though not all of them. The sample records over a million clones, 95% to 99% being singletons. Sequenced input: naive CD4+ T cells sorted from blood. These receptors all come from a man aged 25 to 40 in good health. CDR3s include the opening cysteine and the closing phenylalanine or tryptophan. D genes are given only for firm matches. Size tells how often a clone was seen (once, few, many) or the class of an expanded clone, and some rows leave it out.

j_gene | abundance | v_gene | d_gene | CDR3aa | CDR3nt
TRBJ2-7 | once | TRBV5-4 | - | CASRNTYEQYF | TGTGCCAGCAGGAATACCTACGAGCAGTACTTC
TRBJ2-5 | - | TRBV5-1 | TRBD1 | CASSSRGTGGIWETQYF | TGCGCCAGCAGCTCCCGGGGGACAGGGGGTATCTGGGAGACCCAGTACTTC
TRBJ2-7 | - | TRBV6-4 | TRBD1 | CASGQGAGYEQYF | TGTGCCAGCGGACAGGGGGCAGGTTACGAGCAGTACTTC
TRBJ2-6 | - | TRBV7-8 | - | CASSRNRDRKFSGANVLTF | TGTGCCAGCAGCCGTAATAGGGACCGAAAATTCTCTGGGGCCAACGTCCTGACTTTC
TRBJ2-2 | - | TRBV6-6 | - | CASKAYENTGELFF | TGTGCCAGCAAAGCCTACGAGAACACCGGGGAGCTGTTTTTT
TRBJ1-3 | - | TRBV7-2 | - | CASSFWESSGNTIYF | TGTGCCAGCAGCTTTTGGGAGAGCTCTGGAAACACCATATATTTT
TRBJ2-3 | - | TRBV7-2 | - | CASSLMRGGSRNTQYF | TGTGCCAGCAGCCTCATGCGAGGCGGGTCGCGGAATACGCAGTATTTT
TRBJ2-5 | - | TRBV29-1 | TRBD2 | CSVRIAGETQYF | TGCAGCGTCCGGATAGCGGGAGAGACCCAGTACTTC
TRBJ2-2 | - | TRBV10-1 | TRBD1 | CASSDATGATGELFF | TGCGCCAGCAGTGACGCGACAGGGGCCACCGGGGAGCTGTTTTTT
TRBJ2-2 | - | TRBV9 | - | CASSVAQRSNTGELFF | TGTGCCAGCAGCGTAGCTCAGAGGTCAAACACCGGGGAGCTGTTTTTT
TRBJ2-7 | - | TRBV6-1 | TRBD1 | CASMAGGLSYEQYF | TGTGCCAGCATGGCAGGGGGCCTTTCCTACGAGCAGTACTTC
TRBJ2-3 | - | TRBV7-8 | - | CASSLRADTQYF | TGTGCCAGCAGCCTCAGGGCGGATACGCAGTATTTT
TRBJ2-1 | - | TRBV29-1 | - | CSVDAVSYNEQFF | TGCAGCGTTGACGCGGTCTCCTACAATGAGCAGTTCTTC
TRBJ2-6 | - | TRBV5-1 | - | CASSFGAAISGANVLTF | TGCGCCAGCAGCTTTGGGGCGGCCATCTCTGGGGCCAACGTCCTGACTTTC
TRBJ2-7 | - | TRBV10-1 | - | CASSDRWPYEQYF | TGCGCCAGCAGTGACAGGTGGCCCTACGAGCAGTACTTC
TRBJ2-7 | - | TRBV9 | TRBD2 | CASSPYGSGSIYEQYF | TGTGCCAGCAGCCCTTATGGTAGCGGGAGTATATACGAGCAGTACTTC
TRBJ2-7 | - | TRBV10-1 | TRBD1 | CASSEHDRGHGEQYF | TGCGCCAGCAGTGAGCACGACAGGGGTCATGGCGAGCAGTACTTC
TRBJ2-1 | - | TRBV11-2 | - | CASSLDSAREQFF | TGTGCCAGCAGCTTAGATTCGGCCCGCGAGCAGTTCTTC
TRBJ1-1 | - | TRBV5-1 | TRBD1 | CASSAGTGWTEAFF | TGCGCCAGCAGCGCAGGGACAGGGTGGACTGAAGCTTTCTTT
TRBJ2-3 | - | TRBV10-3 | TRBD2 | CAISVEAGGGTQYF | TGTGCCATCAGTGTTGAAGCGGGAGGTGGTACGCAGTATTTT
TRBJ2-7 | - | TRBV19 | TRBD2 | CASSIAWTSGFSEQYF | TGTGCCAGTAGTATAGCCTGGACTAGCGGGTTCAGCGAGCAGTACTTC
TRBJ2-1 | - | TRBV9 | - | CASSVVGDPYNEQFF | TGTGCCAGCAGCGTAGTCGGGGATCCCTACAATGAGCAGTTCTTC
TRBJ2-1 | - | TRBV29-1 | - | CSVLNVPSRGNEQFF | TGCAGCGTCCTAAATGTGCCTAGCCGGGGCAATGAGCAGTTCTTC
TRBJ2-7 | once | TRBV28 | - | CASSSPPGYEQYF | TGTGCCAGCAGTTCCCCCCCTGGGTACGAGCAGTACTTC
TRBJ2-1 | - | TRBV7-9 | TRBD2 | CASSLGTRTNEQFF | TGTGCCAGCAGCTTAGGGACTAGAACCAATGAGCAGTTCTTC
TRBJ2-1 | - | TRBV5-4 | TRBD2 | CASSLSGRAVYNEQFF | TGTGCCAGCAGTCTTAGCGGGAGGGCTGTCTACAATGAGCAGTTCTTC
TRBJ2-1 | - | TRBV5-1 | TRBD2 | CASSLGLAGGFSYNEQFF | TGCGCCAGCAGCTTGGGACTAGCGGGAGGGTTCTCCTACAATGAGCAGTTCTTC
TRBJ2-3 | - | TRBV2 | - | CAILRGEGTDTQYF | TGTGCCATCCTTAGGGGGGAGGGCACAGATACGCAGTATTTT
TRBJ2-1 | - | TRBV2 | TRBD2 | CASSERASGRGEQFF | TGTGCCAGCAGTGAAAGGGCTAGCGGGAGGGGTGAGCAGTTCTTC
TRBJ2-3 | - | TRBV27 | TRBD2 | CASSYGRSPTQYF | TGTGCCAGCAGTTACGGGAGGTCCCCTACGCAGTATTTT
TRBJ1-1 | - | TRBV18 | - | CASCYRVAMNTEAFF | TGTGCCAGCTGTTACCGGGTGGCCATGAACACTGAAGCTTTCTTT
TRBJ1-2 | - | TRBV2 | TRBD1 | CARSRQGNYGYTF | TGTGCCAGATCAAGACAGGGGAACTATGGCTACACCTTC
TRBJ2-7 | - | TRBV5-4 | TRBD1 | CASSLDRAFYEQYF | TGTGCCAGCAGCCTCGACAGGGCTTTTTACGAGCAGTACTTC
TRBJ1-1 | - | TRBV2 | - | CASSEVQGAFF | TGTGCCAGCAGTGAGGTGCAGGGTGCTTTCTTT
TRBJ2-1 | - | TRBV28 | - | CASSLFQTANEQFF | TGTGCCAGCAGTTTATTTCAGACGGCCAATGAGCAGTTCTTC
TRBJ1-1 | - | TRBV18 | TRBD1 | CASLQGLNTEAFF | TGTGCCAGCCTACAGGGGTTGAACACTGAAGCTTTCTTT
TRBJ2-1 | - | TRBV29-1 | TRBD1 | CSVDKTGGYNEQFF | TGCAGCGTTGATAAGACAGGGGGGTACAATGAGCAGTTCTTC
TRBJ1-5 | - | TRBV19 | - | CASSQRGSGGNQPQHF | TGTGCCAGTAGTCAAAGGGGTTCAGGGGGCAATCAGCCCCAGCATTTT